This TCR beta chain was observed in a study of long-term antiretroviral therapy in people with HIV. Survey-level immunoSEQ v3.0 assays were run. The study targeted 40,000-50,000 T-cell genomes per sample in sequencing. Assay used: immunoSEQ multiplex PCR; TCRdb lists only in-frame clones, some missing. The table records about 35,000 clones, about 70% of them present only once. Losses at the gene ends were 9 bases for V and 3 bases for J; bases not matched to a gene: 1. Germline V gives CDR1 MNHEY, CDR2 SMNVEV (reference sequence). This CDR3 has 12 amino acids. The receptor's source is a man over 45 with HIV. Sequencing used unsorted PBMCs, obtained 3 years after starting antiretroviral therapy. The chain is built from TRBV27 and TRBJ2-7, with TRBD2 matching 11 bases. The CDR3 DNA reads TGTGCCAGTGGGACTAGCGGCTACGAGCAGTACTTC. Encoded protein: CASGTSGYEQYF.